Listed below are T cell receptor beta chains from one sample, sequenced in a study of blood T cell repertoires in COVID-19. Generated by immunoSEQ multiplex PCR, the TCRdb table keeps only in-frame clones and is missing some. The sample records about 220,000 clones, roughly 89% being singletons. Sequencing used PBMCs or T cells enriched from blood (not recorded which). These receptors originate from a man aged 25-45 years who had been exposed to COVID-19. CDR3s include the opening cysteine and the closing phenylalanine or tryptophan. A D gene is named only where the DNA matches it firmly. Part of the rows lack a size; the others show once, few, many or a class for expanded clones.

D gene: NA
V gene: TRBV5-1
clone size: NA
J gene: TRBJ1-2
CDR3 DNA: TGCGCCAGCAGTCCAGGCTTGAACTATGGCTACACCTTC
CDR3 protein: CASSPGLNYGYTF

D gene: NA
V gene: TRBV28
clone size: NA
J gene: TRBJ2-5
CDR3 DNA: TGTGCCAGCAGTTCGACCACCCCAGGGAAGACCCAGTACTTC
CDR3 protein: CASSSTTPGKTQYF

D gene: TRBD2
V gene: TRBV5-6
clone size: NA
J gene: TRBJ2-5
CDR3 DNA: TGTGCCAGCAGCTTGGAACTAGCGGGGGGAGAGACCCAGTACTTC
CDR3 protein: CASSLELAGGETQYF

D gene: NA
V gene: TRBV6-1
clone size: NA
J gene: TRBJ1-2
CDR3 DNA: TGTGCCAGCAGTGAAGCGGGCGAACGGGGGGGCTACACCTTC
CDR3 protein: CASSEAGERGGYTF

D gene: TRBD1
V gene: TRBV4-1
clone size: NA
J gene: TRBJ1-2
CDR3 DNA: TGCGCCAGCAGCCAAGATAGGGCAGGGGGAATAGCTAACTATGGCTACACCTTC
CDR3 protein: CASSQDRAGGIANYGYTF

D gene: NA
V gene: TRBV2
clone size: NA
J gene: TRBJ1-2
CDR3 DNA: TGTGCCAGCAGCCCGGACAGCTACTATGGCTACACCTTC
CDR3 protein: CASSPDSYYGYTF

D gene: TRBD1
V gene: TRBV9
clone size: NA
J gene: TRBJ2-1
CDR3 DNA: TGTGCCAGCAGCGTAGAGGGACAGGGATTCAATGAGCAGTTCTTC
CDR3 protein: CASSVEGQGFNEQFF

D gene: TRBD1
V gene: TRBV4-3
clone size: NA
J gene: TRBJ2-3
CDR3 DNA: TGCGCCAGCAGCGAAGGGACAGGGGTCAGCACAGATACGCAGTATTTT
CDR3 protein: CASSEGTGVSTDTQYF

D gene: TRBD1
V gene: TRBV7-2
clone size: NA
J gene: TRBJ2-2
CDR3 DNA: TGTGCCAGCAGCTTAAGGGGGACAGGTCTGTGGGAGCTGTTTTTT
CDR3 protein: CASSLRGTGLWELFF

D gene: TRBD1
V gene: TRBV10-3
clone size: NA
J gene: TRBJ2-5
CDR3 DNA: TGTGCCATCAGTGAGTTACGTAGACAGGGGGTCGTTTCCCACAAAGAGACCCAGTACTTC
CDR3 protein: CAISELRRQGVVSHKETQYF

D gene: NA
V gene: TRBV14
clone size: NA
J gene: TRBJ1-6
CDR3 DNA: TGTGCCAGCAGCCAAGTGAGGGAGGGTCCCCTCCACTTT
CDR3 protein: CASSQVREGPLHF

D gene: NA
V gene: TRBV5-5
clone size: NA
J gene: TRBJ2-7
CDR3 DNA: TGTGCCAGCAGCGGCCAGGGGAACTACGAGCAGTACTTC
CDR3 protein: CASSGQGNYEQYF

D gene: TRBD1
V gene: TRBV19
clone size: NA
J gene: TRBJ2-1
CDR3 DNA: TGTGCCAGTAACCCGGGACAGGGTTTCAATGAGCAGTTCTTC
CDR3 protein: CASNPGQGFNEQFF

D gene: NA
V gene: TRBV11-2
clone size: NA
J gene: TRBJ1-1
CDR3 DNA: TGTGCCAGCAGCTTAGAACTAGGGAACACTGAAGCTTTCTTT
CDR3 protein: CASSLELGNTEAFF

D gene: NA
V gene: TRBV5-4
clone size: NA
J gene: TRBJ2-2
CDR3 DNA: TGTGCCAGCAGCTTGGAGTTTTCGTGGCCAGGGGCCATCAACACCGGGGAGCTGTTTTTT
CDR3 protein: CASSLEFSWPGAINTGELFF

D gene: NA
V gene: TRBV4-3
clone size: NA
J gene: TRBJ2-7
CDR3 DNA: TGCGCCAGCAGCCACGGACTGCATTTCTCCTACGAGCAGTACTTC
CDR3 protein: CASSHGLHFSYEQYF

D gene: TRBD2
V gene: TRBV7-2
clone size: NA
J gene: TRBJ2-1
CDR3 DNA: TGTGCCAGCAGCTTAACTAGCGGAGGGAGGTTCTTC
CDR3 protein: CASSLTSGGRFF

D gene: NA
V gene: TRBV19
clone size: NA
J gene: TRBJ2-6
CDR3 DNA: TGTGCCAGTTCAACTGGGGCCAACGTCCTGACTTTC
CDR3 protein: CASSTGANVLTF

D gene: TRBD1
V gene: TRBV5-4
clone size: NA
J gene: TRBJ1-3
CDR3 DNA: TGTGCCAGCACCGACAGGGGTTTTACTGGAAACACCATATATTTT
CDR3 protein: CASTDRGFTGNTIYF

D gene: NA
V gene: TRBV19
clone size: NA
J gene: TRBJ2-5
CDR3 DNA: TGTGCCAGTGCGTCGGACCAAGAGACCCAGTACTTC
CDR3 protein: CASASDQETQYF

D gene: NA
V gene: TRBV18
clone size: NA
J gene: TRBJ1-1
CDR3 DNA: TGTGCCAGCTCACCGGGGCAGGGTAACCCTGAAGCTTTCTTT
CDR3 protein: CASSPGQGNPEAFF

D gene: TRBD2
V gene: TRBV4-3
clone size: NA
J gene: TRBJ2-3
CDR3 DNA: TGCGCCAGCAGCCAAGATGTAACTAGCGGGGGGGGATTCTCAGATACGCAGTATTTT
CDR3 protein: CASSQDVTSGGGFSDTQYF

D gene: TRBD1
V gene: TRBV6-6
clone size: NA
J gene: TRBJ1-5
CDR3 DNA: TGTGCCAGCAGGGCCCCACCCGGGACAGATTATCAGCCCCAGCATTTT
CDR3 protein: CASRAPPGTDYQPQHF

D gene: NA
V gene: TRBV5-1
clone size: NA
J gene: TRBJ1-1
CDR3 DNA: TGCGCCAGCAGCCCCTCCCCACAGGCGGTCACTGAAGCTTTCTTT
CDR3 protein: CASSPSPQAVTEAFF

D gene: NA
V gene: TRBV7-3
clone size: NA
J gene: TRBJ2-5
CDR3 DNA: TGTGCCAGCAGCTTAACTAAACAAGAGACCCAGTACTTC
CDR3 protein: CASSLTKQETQYF

D gene: NA
V gene: TRBV7-2
clone size: NA
J gene: TRBJ1-1
CDR3 DNA: TGTGCCAGCAGCCCACACCAACTAAACACTGAAGCTTTCTTT
CDR3 protein: CASSPHQLNTEAFF

D gene: NA
V gene: TRBV6-1
clone size: once
J gene: TRBJ2-7
CDR3 DNA: TGTGCCAGCAGTGAAGTCTCCGCCGTTTCTACCTACGAGCAGTACTTC
CDR3 protein: CASSEVSAVSTYEQYF

D gene: NA
V gene: TRBV21-1
clone size: NA
J gene: TRBJ2-5
CDR3 DNA: TGTGCCAGCAGCAGAGGGGGAGGGGTAGTAGGAGAGACCCAGTACTTC
CDR3 protein: CASSRGGGVVGETQYF

D gene: NA
V gene: TRBV28
clone size: NA
J gene: TRBJ1-4
CDR3 DNA: TGTGCCAGCACTGTTCGGGCAGGGGAGCGTTTTGGAACTAATGAAAAACTGTTTTTT
CDR3 protein: CASTVRAGERFGTNEKLFF

D gene: NA
V gene: TRBV6-5
clone size: NA
J gene: TRBJ2-7
CDR3 DNA: TGTGCCAGCAGTTCAGGGTTTTACGAGCAGTACTTC
CDR3 protein: CASSSGFYEQYF

D gene: TRBD1
V gene: TRBV6-5
clone size: NA
J gene: TRBJ2-7
CDR3 DNA: TGTGCCAGCAGTTACTGGGGACAGGGGGCCCGCGAGCAGTACTTC
CDR3 protein: CASSYWGQGAREQYF

D gene: NA
V gene: TRBV2
clone size: NA
J gene: TRBJ1-6
CDR3 DNA: TGTGCCAGCAGTGTTGCGTCGGGTGAGACAGTCTATAATTCACCCCTCCACTTT
CDR3 protein: CASSVASGETVYNSPLHF

D gene: NA
V gene: TRBV19
clone size: NA
J gene: TRBJ1-1
CDR3 DNA: TGTGCCAGTATTCCTCCCGGGAGGGGGAACACTGAAGCTTTCTTT
CDR3 protein: CASIPPGRGNTEAFF

D gene: TRBD1
V gene: TRBV27
clone size: NA
J gene: TRBJ2-7
CDR3 DNA: TGTGCCAGCAGTTTTCTCAGTATTGGACAGGTCTACGAGCAGTACTTC
CDR3 protein: CASSFLSIGQVYEQYF

D gene: NA
V gene: TRBV10-3
clone size: NA
J gene: TRBJ2-2
CDR3 DNA: TGTGCCATCAGTGAGCTAAGAACCCCTGAGGGGGAGCTGTTTTTT
CDR3 protein: CAISELRTPEGELFF

D gene: TRBD2
V gene: TRBV19
clone size: NA
J gene: TRBJ2-5
CDR3 DNA: TGTGCCAGTCAGGAAATACCGGGGGGACGGGAGACCCAGTACTTC
CDR3 protein: CASQEIPGGRETQYF

D gene: NA
V gene: TRBV27
clone size: few
J gene: TRBJ1-4
CDR3 DNA: TGTGCCAGCAGTTCCCTACAGGGTCGGAATGAAAAACTGTTTTTT
CDR3 protein: CASSSLQGRNEKLFF

D gene: NA
V gene: TRBV29-1
clone size: NA
J gene: TRBJ2-7
CDR3 DNA: TGCAGCGTTGAGGGGGGAGCCGGGTACGAGCAGTACTTC
CDR3 protein: CSVEGGAGYEQYF

D gene: NA
V gene: TRBV7-9
clone size: once
J gene: TRBJ1-2
CDR3 DNA: TGTGCCAGCAGCTCTCGGCCGGGAGAAGACTATGGCTACACCTTC
CDR3 protein: CASSSRPGEDYGYTF

D gene: TRBD2
V gene: TRBV6-5
clone size: NA
J gene: TRBJ2-7
CDR3 DNA: TGTGCCTCCGGGGGGGGCTACGAGCAGTACTTC
CDR3 protein: CASGGGYEQYF

D gene: NA
V gene: TRBV7-9
clone size: NA
J gene: TRBJ1-2
CDR3 DNA: TGTGCCAGCAGCTTAGAGCTCGGGAGCTACACCTTC
CDR3 protein: CASSLELGSYTF